The 23 T cell receptor beta chains below all came from one sample that was sequenced in a study of T cell clonality in common variable immunodeficiency. Produced via immunoSEQ multiplex PCR; TCRdb's table is partial and in-frame only. The table lists about 41,000 clones, with no singletons. The specimen was peripheral blood mononuclear cells. These receptors all come from a person between 18 and 75 years old in good health.

Ten or more counts support this clone. The read stops 3 residues short of the end of the CDR3; the missing end is completed from the germline J gene. The chain combines TRBV19 with TRBJ2-7; a possible D gene is TRBD1 (6 bases). The CDR3 has 15 residues. The germline V and J ends were trimmed by 7 bases and 3 bases, with 19 bases remaining between them. Per germline, CDR1 LNHDA and CDR2 SQIVND (reference sequence). CDR3 region: CASTPSGGLIYEQYF. The CDR3 DNA, read in part, is TGTGCCAGTACCCCTTCTGGGGGCCTAATCTACGAG. Drawing the rest from reference TRBV19 and TRBJ2-7, the complete variable domain is DGGITQSPKYLFRKEGQNVTLSCEQNLNHDAMYWYRQDPGQGLRLIYYSQIVNDFQKGDIAEGYSVSREKKESFPLTVTSAQKNPTAFYLCASTPSGGLIYEQYFGPGTRLTVT.

This clone occurred many times. The CDR3 goes on 3 residues after the read ends, and that part is filled in from the germline J gene. V and J are TRBV29-1 and TRBJ1-1; the match to TRBD1 covers 7 bases. This CDR3 has 12 amino acids. Germline-derived CDR1 and CDR2 are SQVTM and ANQGSEA. J lost 0 bases, V lost 7 bases, and 2 bases had no gene match. The CDR3: CSGGTVNTEAFF. The sequenced part of the CDR3 DNA is TGCAGCGGGGGGACAGTGAACACTGAA.

This clone was seen a handful of times. From the germline J gene comes the end of the CDR3, since the read stops 3 residues before it. This chain links TRBV2 with TRBJ1-5; tentatively, D is TRBD1 (5 bases). Trimming took off 8 bases at V and 6 bases at J, with 14 bases between the two ends. Germline CDR1 reads SNHLY; CDR2 reads FYNNEI. CDR3 length: 13 residues. CDR3 DNA, as far as it was read: TGTGCCAGCGAATCTCGGAGGGGTCAGCCC. It is translated as CASESRRGQP. The entire CDR3 protein reads CASESRRGQPQHF.

This clone was picked up many times. The read terminates 3 residues before the CDR3 end, so the remaining end is supplied by the germline J gene. The chain joins TRBV14 to TRBJ2-5; TRBD1 agrees at 9 bases. This CDR3 contains 15 residues. V was pared by 5 bases and J by 4 bases, with 8 bases of the junction left unmatched. Germline values: CDR1 SGHDN, CDR2 FVKESK. The DNA read from the CDR3 is TGTGCCAGCAGCACACAGGGGGCAAATCGAGAGACC. Protein sequence: CASSTQGANRET. The entire CDR3 protein is CASSTQGANRETQYF. Full variable domain (rest looked up from reference TRBV14 and TRBJ2-5): EAGVTQFPSHSVIEKGQTVTLRCDPISGHDNLYWYRRVMGKEIKFLLHFVKESKQDESGMPNNRFLAERTGGTYSTLKVQPAELEDSGVYFCASSTQGANRETQYFGPGTRLLVL.

At least ten counts were recorded for this clone. The read finishes 3 residues shy of the CDR3 end, and the germline J gene is used to complete it. The gene calls are TRBV4-2 and TRBJ2-2, with D tentatively TRBD1 (5 bases). Germline CDR1 reads LGHNA; CDR2 reads YNFKEQ. Trimming stripped 0 bases from V and 0 bases from J, with 14 bases between. The CDR3 contains 18 residues. The sequenced CDR3 bases are TGTGCCAGCAGCCAAGATTTACCGGACACGACGAACACCGGGGAG. It translates to CASSQDLPDTTNTGE. The full CDR3 reads CASSQDLPDTTNTGELFF.

This clone was detected many times. The CDR3 goes on 3 residues after the read ends, and that part is filled in from the germline J gene. The rearrangement links TRBV2 to TRBJ1-2; possible D gene TRBD1, 6 bases. V lost 6 bases and J 0 bases, leaving 14 bases between the germline ends. The germline CDR1 and CDR2 sequences are SNHLY and FYNNEI. The length of the CDR3 is 15 residues. CDR3 residues: CASRADRTSNYGYTF. CDR3 DNA, as far as it was read: TGTGCCAGCAGAGCCGACAGGACGTCTAACTATGGC.

Ten or more counts support this clone. The read ends 3 residues early relative to the CDR3; the germline J gene fills the gap. The rearrangement links TRBV5-1 to TRBJ2-7; 9 bases line up with TRBD2. The V gene's germline CDR1 is SGHRS and CDR2 YFSETQ. Germline trimming cut 4 bases from V and 4 bases from J; bases unmatched to any gene: 9. CDR3 length: 15 residues. The part of the CDR3 DNA that was read is TGCGCCAGCAGCAACCTAGCGGGACTTAGTTACGAG. It encodes CASSNLAGLSYE. The full CDR3 sequence reads CASSNLAGLSYEQYF.

This clone was counted at least ten times. The read comes to an end 3 residues before the CDR3 does, leaving the germline J gene to fill in the end. V and J are TRBV19 and TRBJ2-4, with 7 nucleotides matching TRBD1. V dropped 5 bases and J dropped 7; count of bases not matched to a gene: 5. The CDR3 spans 13 residues. The V gene's germline CDR1 is LNHDA and CDR2 SQIVND (reference sequence). The CDR3 protein is CASSGNRGNIQYF. The CDR3 DNA, read in part, is TGTGCCAGTAGTGGTAACAGGGGTAACATT.

In this sample, this clone turned up many times. The sequence runs out 3 residues before the end of the CDR3; the remainder is reconstructed from the germline J gene. V gene TRBV2 combines with J gene TRBJ1-2, with 7 bases aligning to TRBD1. Germline CDR1 and CDR2: SNHLY and FYNNEI. This CDR3 is 13 amino acids long. CDR3 DNA, as far as it was read: TGTGCCAGCAGTGACCTGGGGACAGACGGC. Translating it yields CASSDLGTDG. The CDR3 in full is CASSDLGTDGYTF.

This clone was detected ten times or more. The read halts 3 residues ahead of the CDR3 end, with the missing end drawn from the germline J gene. The chain recombines TRBV14 with TRBJ2-1, with 8 bases that match TRBD1. Trimming removed 4 bases from V and 4 bases from J; junction bases left unmatched: 3. Germline CDR1 and CDR2: SGHDN and FVKESK. This CDR3 comprises 14 residues. CDR3 sequence: CASSPGQAYNEQFF. The covered CDR3 bases are TGTGCCAGCAGCCCGGGACAGGCTTACAATGAG.

At least ten counts were recorded for this clone. The sequenced fragment ends 3 residues before the CDR3 boundary, so the rest is inferred from the germline J gene. The chain couples TRBV19 to TRBJ1-2, with 7 positions matching TRBD1. CDR3 length: 15 residues. The trim removed 8 bases at V and 1 base at J, leaving 10 bases unmatched. From germline, CDR1 is LNHDA and CDR2 SQIVND (reference sequence). The part of the CDR3 DNA that was read is TGTGCCAGTCGCCGGTCAGGGACAGATAACTATGGC. It is translated as CASRRSGTDNYG. The entire CDR3 sequence reads CASRRSGTDNYGYTF. The variable domain in full, with the rest retrieved from reference TRBV19 and TRBJ1-2, is DGGITQSPKYLFRKEGQNVTLSCEQNLNHDAMYWYRQDPGQGLRLIYYSQIVNDFQKGDIAEGYSVSREKKESFPLTVTSAQKNPTAFYLCASRRSGTDNYGYTFGSGTRLTVV.

This clone came up many times. The sequence runs out 3 residues before the end of the CDR3; the remainder is reconstructed from the germline J gene. This chain links TRBV7-3 with TRBJ2-7; D is possibly TRBD2 (6 bases). The V and J ends lost 2 bases and 6 bases respectively, with 11 bases between them. CDR3 length: 13 residues. Germline lookup yields CDR1 SGHTA and CDR2 FQGTGA. The CDR3 loop reads CASSLGAAGEQYF. CDR3 bases read: TGTGCCAGCAGCTTAGGGGCAGCGGGCGAG.

Ten or more counts support this clone. The CDR3 end lies 3 residues beyond the end of the read and is filled in from the germline J gene. The chain couples TRBV19 to TRBJ2-2; TRBD2 matches 7 bases. J lost 4 bases, V lost 8 bases, and 7 bases had no gene match. Germline lookup yields CDR1 LNHDA and CDR2 SQIVND (reference sequence). The CDR3 spans 14 residues. Partial CDR3 DNA: TGTGCCAGTCGTAGCGGCGGGAGCACCGGGGAG. It specifies CASRSGGSTGE. The whole CDR3 protein reads CASRSGGSTGELFF.

By sample share, this clone is medium-sized. The sequenced fragment ends 3 residues before the CDR3 boundary, so the rest is inferred from the germline J gene. This chain uses TRBV6-2 or TRBV6-3 with TRBJ2-2; TRBD1 aligns across 7 bases. CDR3 length equals 13 residues. V trimming: 7 bases; J trimming: 4 bases; junction bases outside the gene matches: 3. Germline V gene lookup returns CDR1 MNHEY and CDR2 SVGEGT. The CDR3 DNA, read in part, is TGTGCCAGCAACACAGGGGTCACCGGGGAG. Encoded protein: CASNTGVTGE. The complete CDR3 sequence is CASNTGVTGELFF.

In its sample, this clone was seen many times. With the read ending 3 residues before the CDR3 end, the germline J gene is used to fill in that end. V usage is TRBV2 and J usage is TRBJ2-1, with 9 bases fitting TRBD2. Trimming cost V 10 bases and J 6 bases; bases outside gene matches: 13. The germline V gene has CDR1 SNHLY and CDR2 FYNNEI. The length of the CDR3 is 15 residues. The sequenced part of the CDR3 DNA is TGTGCCATCTACCGCGGGAGGGCCTGGTTCAATGAG. The encoded protein is CAIYRGRAWFNE. The full-length CDR3 reads as CAIYRGRAWFNEQFF.

The table lists this clone with many counts. The read comes to an end 3 residues before the CDR3 does, leaving the germline J gene to fill in the end. The chain recombines TRBV5-4 with TRBJ2-1; tentative D call: TRBD2 (7 bases). Germline lookup yields CDR1 SGHNT and CDR2 YYREEE (reference sequence). The CDR3 length is 16 residues. V lost 4 bases and J 0 bases, leaving 14 bases between the germline ends. The sequenced part of the CDR3 DNA is TGTGCCAGCAGCGGGGGGGGCGGGAACTCCTACAATGAG. Protein: CASSGGGGNSYNE. The entire CDR3 sequence reads CASSGGGGNSYNEQFF.

This clone appeared many times. The read terminates 3 residues ahead of where the CDR3 ends, so the germline J gene completes it. The chain combines TRBV11-3 with TRBJ1-1, with D tentatively TRBD1 (5 bases). The CDR3 length is 13 residues. V gave up 5 bases and J gave up 1 base, with 8 bases separating them. Germline assignment: CDR1 SGHNT and CDR2 YENEEA. The CDR3 bases that were read are TGTGCCAGCAGCCCCACAGGGAACACTGAA. Its translation is CASSPTGNTE. The complete CDR3 sequence is CASSPTGNTEAFF.

This clone was detected ten times or more. The read falls 3 residues short of the CDR3 end, and the missing part is taken from the germline J gene. The rearrangement uses TRBV20-1 and TRBJ2-3, with D possibly matching TRBD2 (6 bases). The CDR3 is made up of 14 amino acids. The V end lost 2 bases, the J end lost 1 base, and 10 bases lay between the germline ends. From germline, CDR1 is DFQATT and CDR2 SNEGSKA (reference sequence). Here the CDR3 reads CSARLARGTDTQYF. Partial CDR3 DNA: TGCAGTGCTAGACTAGCGCGAGGCACAGATACG.

Only a few counts were recorded for this clone. Read data end 3 residues before the CDR3 end; the end is taken from the germline J gene. The rearrangement uses TRBV2 and TRBJ2-2, with 10 bases aligning to TRBD1. CDR3 length: 14 residues. Trimming removed 8 bases from V and 3 bases from J; junction bases left unmatched: 3. Germline loops: CDR1 SNHLY, CDR2 FYNNEI. The CDR3 bases that were read are TGTGCCAGCCGACAGGGGGCGTACACCGGGGAG. Encoded protein: CASRQGAYTGE. In full, the CDR3 reads CASRQGAYTGELFF. The entire variable domain, with the rest obtained from reference TRBV2 and TRBJ2-2, is as follows: EPEVTQTPSHQVTQMGQEVILRCVPISNHLYFYWYRQILGQKVEFLVSFYNNEISEKSEIFDDQFSVERPDGSNFTLKIRSTKLEDSAMYFCASRQGAYTGELFFGEGSRLTVL.

This clone was detected many times. From the germline J gene comes the end of the CDR3, since the read stops 3 residues before it. This rearrangement joins TRBV6-2 or TRBV6-3 to TRBJ2-7; D call uncertain. This CDR3 has 12 amino acids. Per the germline V gene, CDR1 is MNHEY and CDR2 is SVGEGT. The V gene lost 1 base and the J gene lost 6 bases, with 7 bases spanning the gap. CDR3 sequence: CASSYLTGEQYF. The covered CDR3 bases are TGTGCCAGCAGTTACTTGACGGGCGAG.

This clone was seen ten or more times. The sequenced fragment ends 3 residues before the CDR3 boundary, so the rest is inferred from the germline J gene. This chain joins TRBV5-1 and TRBJ2-1, with a possible D match to TRBD1 (6 bases). Trimming removed 4 bases from V and 9 bases from J, with 17 bases in between. The CDR3 loop spans 14 amino acids. Germline values: CDR1 SGHRS, CDR2 YFSETQ. CDR3 DNA, as far as it was read: TGCGCCAGCAGCCCGGGTCAGGGGTCGGGTGAG. Translation gives CASSPGQGSGE. The full CDR3 protein reads CASSPGQGSGEQFF.

As regards this clone: The read halts 3 residues ahead of the CDR3 end, with the missing end drawn from the germline J gene. The chain joins TRBV2 to TRBJ1-6, with D unclear. V was cut by 3 bases and J by 0 bases, with 9 bases left in between. The length of the CDR3 is 16 residues. The germline gives CDR1 SNHLY, CDR2 FYNNEI. Incomplete CDR3 DNA: TGTGCCAGCAGTGACACTGTAAGCTCCTATAATTCACCC. It translates to CASSDTVSSYNSP. The whole CDR3 protein is CASSDTVSSYNSPLHF.

The sample holds many counts of this clone. The CDR3 end is not reached by the read, which stops 3 residues before it; the germline J gene fills it in. V and J are TRBV18 and TRBJ2-1; D is unclear. This CDR3 comprises 13 residues. Looked up from germline, CDR1 is KGHSH and CDR2 is LQKENI. Between the trimmed V and J ends, which lost 4 bases and 4 bases, there was a span of 8 bases. CDR3 bases read: TGTGCCAGCTCACGGCAGGATTACAATGAG. This sequence encodes CASSRQDYNE. The CDR3, in full, reads CASSRQDYNEQFF.